This T cell receptor beta chain was documented in a study of blood T cells in healthy people across ages. Study-wide context: Researchers report that template switching captured about one barcoded beta molecule per two T cells. Whole-study results and caveats: While age rose, TCR beta diversity per million T cells dropped in a roughly linear way.

PCR was performed a second time for about 6 to 12 cycles using a sample-barcoded 5' primer and a J-beta primer mix. Each CDR3 protein gets one entry after TCRdb re-called the 5' RACE reads with MiXCR. The data contain roughly 800,000 distinct CDR3 sequences, nearly 60% of them seen just once; the ten biggest clones take up about 20%. This CDR3 has 15 residues. Trimming removed 4 bases from V and 0 bases from J, with 10 bases in between. Germline V lookup: CDR1 SNHLY, CDR2 FYNNEI. Notes on this clonotype: Its antigen is not identified.

The specimen sequenced was blood. The source is a man aged 25 to 45 in good health. The chain carries TRBV2 and TRBJ1-3, with D unresolved. The CDR3 spells CASSVLAASGNTIYF. CDR3 in DNA: TGTGCCAGCAGTGTTCTGGCAGCCTCTGGAAACACCATATATTTT.